Listed below are T cell receptor beta chains from one sample, sequenced in a study of shared clonotypes between healthy human individuals. Libraries were prepared by immunoSEQ multiplex PCR; TCRdb keeps only in-frame clonotypes and omits some of them. The data contain millions of clones, about 94% of them singletons. The material sequenced was naive CD8+ T cells sorted from blood. All receptors come from a man younger than 35 in good health. Each CDR3 is given with its conserved first and last residue. The order of the fields is clone size, J gene, D gene, V gene, CDR3 DNA, CDR3 protein. The D gene is left open where the match is weak. The listing skips clone size in some rows; elsewhere it reads once, few, many or a size class.

clone_size: NA; j_call: TRBJ2-3; d_call: NA; v_call: TRBV2; cdr3_nt: TGTGCCAGCAGTGACCTTGGGGGGGCCCTTAATACGCAGTATTTT; cdr3_aa: CASSDLGGALNTQYF
clone_size: NA; j_call: TRBJ2-3; d_call: NA; v_call: TRBV7-2; cdr3_nt: TGTGCCAGCAGCTTAGGAGTCGCCCCTAGCACAGATACGCAGTATTTT; cdr3_aa: CASSLGVAPSTDTQYF
clone_size: NA; j_call: TRBJ2-1; d_call: NA; v_call: TRBV7-2; cdr3_nt: TGTGCCAGCAGTTACCCTAGGACGGGGAGCTCCTACAATGAGCAGTTCTTC; cdr3_aa: CASSYPRTGSSYNEQFF
clone_size: NA; j_call: TRBJ1-1; d_call: NA; v_call: TRBV19; cdr3_nt: TGTGCCAGTAGTACAACCGCGAACACTGAAGCTTTCTTT; cdr3_aa: CASSTTANTEAFF
clone_size: NA; j_call: TRBJ1-5; d_call: TRBD1; v_call: TRBV7-9; cdr3_nt: TGTGCCAGCAGCGCGACAGGGGGCAATCAGCCCCAGCATTTT; cdr3_aa: CASSATGGNQPQHF
clone_size: few; j_call: TRBJ1-1; d_call: NA; v_call: TRBV30; cdr3_nt: TGTGCCTGGAGCTATAACACTGAAGCTTTCTTT; cdr3_aa: CAWSYNTEAFF
clone_size: NA; j_call: TRBJ2-2; d_call: TRBD2; v_call: TRBV19; cdr3_nt: TGTGCCAGTACCGCCTTGCGGGGGGAGCGCACCGGGGAGCTGTTTTTT; cdr3_aa: CASTALRGERTGELFF
clone_size: NA; j_call: TRBJ2-1; d_call: NA; v_call: TRBV4-3; cdr3_nt: TGCGCCAGCAGCCAAGGGACGGGACTCGGCGGTGAGCAGTTCTTC; cdr3_aa: CASSQGTGLGGEQFF
clone_size: NA; j_call: TRBJ2-3; d_call: NA; v_call: TRBV6-5; cdr3_nt: TGTGCCAGCAGTTATGGCGGCACAGATACGCAGTATTTT; cdr3_aa: CASSYGGTDTQYF
clone_size: NA; j_call: TRBJ1-2; d_call: NA; v_call: TRBV5-6; cdr3_nt: TGTGCCAGCACCCCCACGGGCGGTCCTAACTATGGCTACACCTTC; cdr3_aa: CASTPTGGPNYGYTF
clone_size: NA; j_call: TRBJ2-1; d_call: NA; v_call: TRBV9; cdr3_nt: TGTGCCAGCAGCGAGGGGGGTGCGCCCAATGAGCAGTTCTTC; cdr3_aa: CASSEGGAPNEQFF
clone_size: NA; j_call: TRBJ2-7; d_call: NA; v_call: TRBV5-1; cdr3_nt: TGCGCCAGCAGCTTGGGGGGGTTGTCCTACGAGCAGTACTTC; cdr3_aa: CASSLGGLSYEQYF
clone_size: once; j_call: TRBJ2-7; d_call: NA; v_call: TRBV9; cdr3_nt: TGTGCCAGCAGCGTAGCTTGGTATCCCCAGGGCATTGACGAGCAGTACTTC; cdr3_aa: CASSVAWYPQGIDEQYF
clone_size: NA; j_call: TRBJ1-1; d_call: NA; v_call: TRBV27; cdr3_nt: TGTGCCAGCAGTTTTCTCAGGGAGATGGGTGAAGCTTTCTTT; cdr3_aa: CASSFLREMGEAFF
clone_size: once; j_call: TRBJ1-2; d_call: TRBD1; v_call: TRBV6-1; cdr3_nt: TGTGCCAGCAGCGACCCCGGGACAGATTACTATGGCTACACCTTC; cdr3_aa: CASSDPGTDYYGYTF
clone_size: NA; j_call: TRBJ1-2; d_call: TRBD1; v_call: TRBV11-3; cdr3_nt: TGTGCCAGCAGCCAGGGGGACTATGGCTACACCTTC; cdr3_aa: CASSQGDYGYTF